This TCR beta chain comes out of a study of OX40 agonist ivuxolimab in advanced cancers. About the study: At 82.7% male, the cohort had a mean age of 60 years, ranging from about 23 to 79. Earlier treatment with anti-PD-1, anti-PD-L1 or anti-CTLA-4 was permitted, and 30% to 40% had received some.

Findings of the study overall: Low levels of normalized T-cell clonal expansion also appeared in some nonresponders. Antigens targeted by the expanded peripheral T cells were not determined.

Generated by immunoSEQ multiplex PCR, the TCRdb table keeps only in-frame clones and is missing some. The sample carries tens of thousands of clones, approximately 89% recorded once. A word on this clone: Its specificity is unknown.

From germline, CDR1 is LNHDA and CDR2 SQIVND (reference sequence). With 7 bases removed from V and 8 bases from J, the gap between germline ends came to 29 bases. The CDR3 is 17 residues long. This TCR was sampled from an adult with an advanced solid tumor such as melanoma, head and neck, liver or kidney cancer. The J gene is TRBJ1-2, the V gene TRBV19, with D uncertain. The source material was CD4+ or CD8+ T cells sorted from blood, sampled in a trial of the OX40 agonist ivuxolimab. CDR3 amino acids: CASMKNVIGTQSWGYTF. DNA of the CDR3: TGTGCCAGTATGAAGAATGTAATCGGAACTCAATCATGGGGCTACACCTTC.